This T cell receptor beta chain was documented in a study of T cell responses to AZD1222 COVID-19 vaccine. This clone was observed once. Antigen: not known. Some clones are missing from TCRdb's copy, which holds only in-frame ones; the method was immunoSEQ multiplex PCR. The sample lists around 120,000 clones; around 92% were seen once. Germline assignment: CDR1 LNHDA and CDR2 SQIVND (reference sequence). The CDR3 consists of 14 residues. V was clipped by 10 bases and J by 0 bases; unmatched bases: 9. Whole-study findings and limits: Repertoire sampling happened only post peak T cell response. Donor demographics were predominantly white British with a female majority; clonal diversity may be underestimated. It was only a handful of AZD1222 recipients who were seropositive at baseline.

This specimen consisted of peripheral blood, obtained 28 days after the second AZD1222 dose. The rearrangement links TRBV19 to TRBJ2-7; 7 positions match TRBD1. The sequence was collected from an adult who received the AZD1222 COVID-19 vaccine. Here the CDR3 DNA reads TGTGCCACCTCGAACAGGGGAAGCTCCTACGAGCAGTACTTC. It codes for CATSNRGSSYEQYF. Supplemented by reference TRBV19 and TRBJ2-7, the full variable domain reads DGGITQSPKYLFRKEGQNVTLSCEQNLNHDAMYWYRQDPGQGLRLIYYSQIVNDFQKGDIAEGYSVSREKKESFPLTVTSAQKNPTAFYLCATSNRGSSYEQYFGPGTRLTVT.